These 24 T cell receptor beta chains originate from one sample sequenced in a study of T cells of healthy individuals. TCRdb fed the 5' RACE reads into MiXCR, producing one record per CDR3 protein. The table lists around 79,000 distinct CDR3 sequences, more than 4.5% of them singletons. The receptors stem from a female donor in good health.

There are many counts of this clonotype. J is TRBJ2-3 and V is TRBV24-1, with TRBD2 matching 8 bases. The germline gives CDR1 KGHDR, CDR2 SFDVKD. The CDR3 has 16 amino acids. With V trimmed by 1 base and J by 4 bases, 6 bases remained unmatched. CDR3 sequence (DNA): TGTGCCACCAGTGATTTTCGCAGCGGGAGCCCAGATACGCAGTATTTT. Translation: CATSDFRSGSPDTQYF.

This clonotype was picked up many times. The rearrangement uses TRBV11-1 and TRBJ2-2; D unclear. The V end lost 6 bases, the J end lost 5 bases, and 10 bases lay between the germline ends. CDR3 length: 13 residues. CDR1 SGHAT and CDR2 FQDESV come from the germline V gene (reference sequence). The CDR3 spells CASRFVGTGELFF. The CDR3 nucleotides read TGTGCCAGCAGATTTGTGGGTACCGGGGAGCTGTTTTTT.

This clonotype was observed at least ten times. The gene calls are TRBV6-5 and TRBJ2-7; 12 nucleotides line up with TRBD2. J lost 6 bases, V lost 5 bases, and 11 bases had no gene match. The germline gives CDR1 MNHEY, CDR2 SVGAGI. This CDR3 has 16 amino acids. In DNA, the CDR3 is TGTGCCAGCAGTGCCAGATCGACTAGCGGGAGATCCGAGCAGTACTTC. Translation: CASSARSTSGRSEQYF.

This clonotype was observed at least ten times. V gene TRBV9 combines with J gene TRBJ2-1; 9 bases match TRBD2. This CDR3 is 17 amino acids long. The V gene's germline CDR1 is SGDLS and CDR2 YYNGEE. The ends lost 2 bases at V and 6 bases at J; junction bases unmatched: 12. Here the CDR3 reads CASSVSADRGRGNEQFF. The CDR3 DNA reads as TGTGCCAGCAGCGTCAGCGCCGACCGCGGGAGGGGCAATGAGCAGTTCTTC.

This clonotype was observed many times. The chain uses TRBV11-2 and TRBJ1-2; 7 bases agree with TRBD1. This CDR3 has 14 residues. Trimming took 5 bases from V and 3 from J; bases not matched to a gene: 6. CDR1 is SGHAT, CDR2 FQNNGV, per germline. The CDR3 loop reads CASSRSTGDYGYTF. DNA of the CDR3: TGTGCCAGCAGCCGCTCCACAGGGGACTATGGCTACACCTTC. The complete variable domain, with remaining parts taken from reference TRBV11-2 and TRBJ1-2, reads EAGVAQSPRYKIIEKRQSVAFWCNPISGHATLYWYQQILGQGPKLLIQFQNNGVVDDSQLPKDRFSAERLKGVDSTLKIQPAKLEDSAVYLCASSRSTGDYGYTFGSGTRLTVV.

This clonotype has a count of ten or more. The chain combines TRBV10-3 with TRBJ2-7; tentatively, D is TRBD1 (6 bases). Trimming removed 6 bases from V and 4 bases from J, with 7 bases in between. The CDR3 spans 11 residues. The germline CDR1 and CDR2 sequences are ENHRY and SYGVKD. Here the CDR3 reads CAISTGYEQYF. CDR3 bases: TGTGCCATCAGCACAGGGTACGAGCAGTACTTC.

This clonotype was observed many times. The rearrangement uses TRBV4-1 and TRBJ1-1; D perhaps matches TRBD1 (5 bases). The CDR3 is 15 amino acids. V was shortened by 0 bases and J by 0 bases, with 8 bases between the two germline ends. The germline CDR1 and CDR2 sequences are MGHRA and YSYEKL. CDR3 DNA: TGCGCCAGCAGCCAAGAAGGGACGATGAACACTGAAGCTTTCTTT. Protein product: CASSQEGTMNTEAFF.

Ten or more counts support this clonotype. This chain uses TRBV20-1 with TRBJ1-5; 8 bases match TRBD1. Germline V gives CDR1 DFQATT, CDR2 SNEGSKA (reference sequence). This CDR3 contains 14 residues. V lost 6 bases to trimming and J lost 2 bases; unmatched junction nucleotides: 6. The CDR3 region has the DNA TGCAGTGCCAGCTTGACAGGGGGCAATCAGCCCCAGCATTTT. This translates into CSASLTGGNQPQHF.

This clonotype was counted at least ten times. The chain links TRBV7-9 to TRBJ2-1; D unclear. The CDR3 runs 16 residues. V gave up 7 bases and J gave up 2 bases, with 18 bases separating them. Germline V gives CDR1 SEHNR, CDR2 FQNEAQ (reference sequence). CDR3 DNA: TGTGCCAGCACCCCCAAAGAAGCGATCACCTACAATGAGCAGTTCTTC. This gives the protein CASTPKEAITYNEQFF.

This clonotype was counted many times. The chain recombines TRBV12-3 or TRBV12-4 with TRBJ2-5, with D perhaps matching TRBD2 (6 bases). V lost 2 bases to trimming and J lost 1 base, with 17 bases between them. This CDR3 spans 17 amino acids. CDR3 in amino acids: CASSLSFWDFLQETQYF. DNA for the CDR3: TGTGCCAGCAGTTTAAGTTTCTGGGACTTCCTCCAAGAGACCCAGTACTTC.

The CDR3 region is CSVEGPRTGEAFF. DNA of the CDR3: TGCAGCGTTGAGGGACCTAGGACAGGTGAAGCTTTCTTT. The J gene is TRBJ1-1, the V gene TRBV29-1, with 7 bases aligning to TRBD1. This CDR3 is 13 amino acids long. Per germline, CDR1 SQVTM and CDR2 ANQGSEA. J was trimmed by 7 bases and V by 3 bases; bases with no gene match: 8. The full variable domain, completed using reference TRBV29-1 and TRBJ1-1, is SAVISQKPSRDICQRGTSLTIQCQVDSQVTMMFWYRQQPGQSLTLIATANQGSEATYESGFVIDKFPISRPNLTFSTLTVSNMSPEDSSIYLCSVEGPRTGEAFFGQGTRLTVV.

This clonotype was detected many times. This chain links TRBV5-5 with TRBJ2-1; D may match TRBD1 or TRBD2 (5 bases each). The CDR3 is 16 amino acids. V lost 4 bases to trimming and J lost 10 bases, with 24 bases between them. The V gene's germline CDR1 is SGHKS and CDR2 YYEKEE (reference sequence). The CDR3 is CASSPRTTGRNGEQFF. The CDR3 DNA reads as TGTGCCAGCAGCCCTCGCACAACGGGACGGAATGGAGAGCAGTTCTTC.

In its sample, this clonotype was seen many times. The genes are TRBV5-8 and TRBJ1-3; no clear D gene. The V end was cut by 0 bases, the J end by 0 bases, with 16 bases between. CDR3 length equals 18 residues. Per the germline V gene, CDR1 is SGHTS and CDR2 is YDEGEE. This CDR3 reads CASSLGRSTRNSGNTIYF. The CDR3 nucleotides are TGTGCCAGCAGCTTGGGCCGGAGCACCAGGAACTCTGGAAACACCATATATTTT.

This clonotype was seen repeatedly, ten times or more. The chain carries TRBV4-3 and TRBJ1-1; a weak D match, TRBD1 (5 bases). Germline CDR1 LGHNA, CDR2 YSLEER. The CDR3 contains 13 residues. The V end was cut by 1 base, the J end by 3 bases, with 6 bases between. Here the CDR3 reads CASSQGGYTEAFF. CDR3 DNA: TGCGCCAGCAGCCAAGGGGGGTACACTGAAGCTTTCTTT.

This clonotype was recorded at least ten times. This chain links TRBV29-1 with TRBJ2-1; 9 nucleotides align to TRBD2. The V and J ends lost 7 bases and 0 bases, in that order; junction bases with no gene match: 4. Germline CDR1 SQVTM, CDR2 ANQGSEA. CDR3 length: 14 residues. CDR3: CSGDSGSSYNEQFF. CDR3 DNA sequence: TGCAGCGGCGATAGCGGGAGCTCCTACAATGAGCAGTTCTTC.

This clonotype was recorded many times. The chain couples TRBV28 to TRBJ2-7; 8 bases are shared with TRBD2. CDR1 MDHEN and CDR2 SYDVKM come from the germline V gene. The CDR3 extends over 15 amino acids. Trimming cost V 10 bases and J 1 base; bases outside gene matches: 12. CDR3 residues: CAISGTRTLSYEQYF. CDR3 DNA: TGTGCCATATCCGGGACTAGGACCCTATCCTACGAGCAGTACTTC.

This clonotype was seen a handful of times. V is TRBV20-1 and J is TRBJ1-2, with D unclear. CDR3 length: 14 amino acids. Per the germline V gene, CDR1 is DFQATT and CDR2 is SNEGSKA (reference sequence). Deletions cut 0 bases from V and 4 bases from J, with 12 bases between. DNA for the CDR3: TGCAGTGCTAGAGATTCCGGACGGAGCTATGGCTACACCTTC. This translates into CSARDSGRSYGYTF.

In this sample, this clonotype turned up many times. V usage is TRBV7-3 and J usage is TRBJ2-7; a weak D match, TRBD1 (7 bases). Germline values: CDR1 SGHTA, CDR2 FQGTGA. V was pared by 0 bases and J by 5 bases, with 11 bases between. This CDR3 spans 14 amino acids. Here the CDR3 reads CASSLTPGGNEQYF. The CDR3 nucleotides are TGTGCCAGCAGCTTAACGCCAGGGGGGAACGAGCAGTACTTC.

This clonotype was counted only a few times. DNA of the CDR3: TGTGCCAGCAGCGAAGGGACAGCCTCTGGGGCCAACGTCCTGACTTTC. Its protein product is CASSEGTASGANVLTF. J is TRBJ2-6 and V is TRBV6-4; TRBD1 aligns across 7 bases. The CDR3 loop spans 16 amino acids. V shed 6 bases, J shed 0 bases, and the junction held 5 bases outside the gene matches. Looked up from germline, CDR1 is MRHNA and CDR2 is SNTAGT.

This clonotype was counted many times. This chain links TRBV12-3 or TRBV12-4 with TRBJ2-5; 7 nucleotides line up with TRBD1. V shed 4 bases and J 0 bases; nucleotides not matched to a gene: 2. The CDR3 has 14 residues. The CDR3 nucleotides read TGTGCCAGCAGTTCTGACAGGGACCAAGAGACCCAGTACTTC. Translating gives CASSSDRDQETQYF.

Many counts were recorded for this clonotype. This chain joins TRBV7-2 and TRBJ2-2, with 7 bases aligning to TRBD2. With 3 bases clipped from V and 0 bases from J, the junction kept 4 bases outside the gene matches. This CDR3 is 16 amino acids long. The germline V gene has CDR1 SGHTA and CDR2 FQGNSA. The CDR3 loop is CASSLGGRSNTGELFF. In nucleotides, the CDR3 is TGTGCCAGCAGCTTGGGGGGGAGATCGAACACCGGGGAGCTGTTTTTT.

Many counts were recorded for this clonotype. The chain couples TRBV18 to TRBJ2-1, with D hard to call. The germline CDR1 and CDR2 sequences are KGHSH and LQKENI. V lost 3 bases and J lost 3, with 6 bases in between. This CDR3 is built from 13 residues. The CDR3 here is CASSPGIYNEQFF. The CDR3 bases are TGTGCCAGCTCACCGGGAATCTACAATGAGCAGTTCTTC. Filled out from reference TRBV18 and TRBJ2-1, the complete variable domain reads NAGVMQNPRHLVRRRGQEARLRCSPMKGHSHVYWYRQLPEEGLKFMVYLQKENIIDESGMPKERFSAEFPKEGPSILRIQQVVRGDSAAYFCASSPGIYNEQFFGPGTRLTVL.

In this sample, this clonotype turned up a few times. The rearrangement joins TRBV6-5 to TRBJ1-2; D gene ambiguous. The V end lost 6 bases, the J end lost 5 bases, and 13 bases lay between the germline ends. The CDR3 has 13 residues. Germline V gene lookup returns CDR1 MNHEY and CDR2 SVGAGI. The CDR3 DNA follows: TGTGCCAGCAGGCCGGGAAGCTCATATGGCTACACCTTC. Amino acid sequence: CASRPGSSYGYTF.

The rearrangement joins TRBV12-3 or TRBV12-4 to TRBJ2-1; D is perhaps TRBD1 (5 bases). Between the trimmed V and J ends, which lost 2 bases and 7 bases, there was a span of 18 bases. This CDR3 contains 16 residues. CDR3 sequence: CASSLSQGGRVNEQFF. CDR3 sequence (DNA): TGTGCCAGCAGTTTAAGCCAGGGTGGTCGAGTGAATGAGCAGTTCTTC.